These 27 T cell receptor beta chains originate from one sample sequenced in a study of regulatory T cells in long-lasting Graves disease. To make TCR beta libraries, researchers used iRepertoire HTBI primers and Arm-PCR of CDR3 regions. TCRdb re-analysed the multiplex PCR reads in MiXCR, keeping a single row per CDR3 protein. This sample has about 400,000 distinct CDR3 sequences, with around 15% found just once. Time point described: newly diagnosed GD, antithyroid drugs for less than 3 months. From PBMCs, RNA was extracted and then used to make the TCR library. The input for sequencing was peripheral blood mononuclear cells (PBMCs), taken at new diagnosis, from a patient treated with antithyroid drugs. Receptors were obtained from a female donor with Graves disease.

There are a few counts of this clonotype. A single base separates this from a much larger clone, so it may be a read error. This likely comes from a read error, as the CDR3 has no conserved phenylalanine or tryptophan at its end. The chain couples TRBV12-3 or TRBV12-4 to TRBJ1-5, with 11 bases identical to TRBD1. This CDR3 has 14 residues. With 5 bases clipped from V and 7 bases from J, the junction kept 4 bases outside the gene matches. The CDR3, as DNA: TGTGCCAGCAGTCGGACAGGGGGCGGGCAGCCCCAGCATTCT. It codes for CASSRTGGGQPQHS.

V and J are TRBV7-2 and TRBJ1-1; D remains unclear. The germline V and J ends were trimmed by 4 bases and 1 base, with 10 bases remaining between them. Germline V gene data show CDR1 as SGHTA and CDR2 as FQGNSA. The CDR3 consists of 14 residues. The CDR3 is CASSYWAGNTEAFF. CDR3 nucleotide sequence: TGTGCCAGCAGCTATTGGGCAGGGAACACTGAAGCTTTCTTT.

This sequence joins TRBV9 and TRBJ2-6, with D hard to call. CDR3 length: 14 residues. The germline V gene has CDR1 SGDLS and CDR2 YYNGEE. V shed 3 bases and J shed 4 bases, with 8 bases lying between them. The CDR3 nucleotides are TGTGCCAGCAGCGCCCCGTCAGGGGCCAACGTCCTGACTTTC. This translates into CASSAPSGANVLTF. Variable domain in full (rest from reference TRBV9 and TRBJ2-6): DSGVTQTPKHLITATGQRVTLRCSPRSGDLSVYWYQQSLDQGLQFLIQYYNGEERAKGNILERFSAQQFPDLHSELNLSSLELGDSALYFCASSAPSGANVLTFGAGSRLTVL.

This clonotype was observed at least ten times. The chain has TRBV6-1 and TRBJ1-1, with D possibly matching TRBD1 (5 bases). The germline CDR1 and CDR2 sequences are MNHNS and SASEGT. This CDR3 is built from 14 residues. V gave up 6 bases and J gave up 0 bases, with 11 bases separating them. The CDR3 nucleotides read TGTGCCAGCAGACCTGGGGGAATGAACACTGAAGCTTTCTTT. This sequence encodes CASRPGGMNTEAFF.

Notes on this clonotype: A much larger clone is a single base away; this may be a read error. No conserved phenylalanine or tryptophan is present at the end of the CDR3, so a read error is the likely explanation. The chain employs TRBV5-1 and TRBJ1-3; a possible D gene is TRBD1 (5 bases). Trimming cost V 4 bases and J 0 bases, with 11 bases left between them. The CDR3 consists of 15 residues. Germline CDR1 reads SGHRS; CDR2 reads YFSETQ. DNA of the CDR3: TGCGCCAGCAGCGTCTCAGGGAACTCTGGAAACACCATATATCTT. It specifies CASSVSGNSGNTIYL.

This clonotype was observed at least ten times. The chain is built from TRBV29-1 and TRBJ1-4, with unresolved D. V was trimmed by 6 bases and J by 5 bases, leaving 22 bases between them. Looked up from germline, CDR1 is SQVTM and CDR2 is ANQGSEA. CDR3 length equals 16 residues. In nucleotides, the CDR3 is TGCAGCGTCCCCTCGGACGAGACTACTAGAAATGAAAAACTGTTTTTT. It specifies CSVPSDETTRNEKLFF.

J is TRBJ2-7 and V is TRBV27, with 11 bases matching TRBD1. The germline gives CDR1 MNHEY, CDR2 SMNVEV (reference sequence). The CDR3 spans 16 residues. V shed 4 bases and J 4 bases; nucleotides not matched to a gene: 9. CDR3: CASSSRTGGTQYEQYF. The CDR3 nucleotides read TGTGCCAGCAGTTCCCGGACAGGGGGCACGCAATACGAGCAGTACTTC.

This clonotype was recorded at least ten times. This chain uses TRBV12-3 or TRBV12-4 with TRBJ1-4; D not resolved. The germline V and J ends were trimmed by 8 bases and 8 bases, with 15 bases remaining between them. This CDR3 is 13 amino acids long. The CDR3 here is CASQPLVGEKLFF. The CDR3 nucleotides read TGTGCCAGCCAACCCCTTGTCGGCGAAAAACTGTTTTTT.

This clonotype was recorded many times. The chain has TRBV7-9 and TRBJ2-3; tentatively, D is TRBD2 (6 bases). This CDR3 is 15 amino acids long. CDR1 is SEHNR, CDR2 FQNEAQ, per germline (reference sequence). The V end was cut by 5 bases, the J end by 0 bases, with 12 bases between. CDR3: CASSPAGPSTDTQYF. The CDR3 nucleotides are TGTGCCAGCAGCCCGGCGGGGCCTAGCACAGATACGCAGTATTTT. The whole variable domain, remainder taken from reference TRBV7-9 and TRBJ2-3, is DTGVSQNPRHKITKRGQNVTFRCDPISEHNRLYWYRQTLGQGPEFLTYFQNEAQLEKSRLLSDRFSAERPKGSFSTLEIQRTEQGDSAMYLCASSPAGPSTDTQYFGPGTRLTVL.

Many counts were recorded for this clonotype. The V call is TRBV7-2, the J call TRBJ2-5, with a weak D call TRBD2 (5 bases). This CDR3 comprises 14 residues. The germline V gene has CDR1 SGHTA and CDR2 FQGNSA. Trimming pared 3 bases from V and 5 bases from J, leaving 13 bases between. CDR3: CASSLGAARETQYF. Here the CDR3 DNA reads TGTGCCAGCAGCTTGGGAGCGGCCCGGGAGACCCAGTACTTC.

The rearrangement links TRBV5-8 to TRBJ2-7; D is ambiguous. V shed 4 bases and J shed 5 bases, with 19 bases lying between them. There are 15 residues in the CDR3. Per the germline V gene, CDR1 is SGHTS and CDR2 is YDEGEE. CDR3 loop: CASSPIGQGLDEQYF. In nucleotides, the CDR3 is TGTGCCAGCAGCCCGATCGGTCAAGGTTTGGACGAGCAGTACTTC.

This clonotype was recorded once. The chain recombines TRBV19 with TRBJ1-5; D gene uncertain. V was trimmed by 2 bases and J by 1 base, leaving 12 bases between them. The CDR3 contains 16 residues. Germline V gene data show CDR1 as LNHDA and CDR2 as SQIVND (reference sequence). CDR3 region: CASSIFEAPSNQPQHF. As DNA, the CDR3 is TGTGCCAGTAGTATATTTGAGGCACCAAGCAATCAGCCCCAGCATTTT. The full variable domain, in which reference TRBV19 and TRBJ1-5 provide the parts outside the CDR3, is DGGITQSPKYLFRKEGQNVTLSCEQNLNHDAMYWYRQDPGQGLRLIYYSQIVNDFQKGDIAEGYSVSREKKESFPLTVTSAQKNPTAFYLCASSIFEAPSNQPQHFGDGTRLSIL.

This clonotype has ten or more counts. The chain recombines TRBV28 with TRBJ2-1, with a weak D call TRBD1 (6 bases). Germline V gene lookup returns CDR1 MDHEN and CDR2 SYDVKM. The CDR3 has 14 amino acids. V was pared by 8 bases and J by 8 bases, with 19 bases between. The CDR3 region has the DNA TGTGCCAGCGCCTTCCAGGGGACCCCGGATGAGCAGTTCTTC. It translates to CASAFQGTPDEQFF.

The chain's CDR3 is CASSTVAGGGFPTDTQYF. The CDR3 DNA reads as TGTGCCAGCAGTACCGTAGCGGGAGGCGGTTTCCCCACAGATACGCAGTATTTT. The chain employs TRBV27 and TRBJ2-3; the match to TRBD2 covers 10 bases. From germline, CDR1 is MNHEY and CDR2 SMNVEV (reference sequence). The CDR3 is 18 amino acids. After removal of 5 bases from V and 2 bases from J, the junction contained 13 bases not matched to a gene.

The chain carries TRBV7-8 and TRBJ2-7, with D maybe TRBD2 (6 bases). Trimming left V 3 bases short and J 4 bases short, with 16 bases between. Germline CDR1 reads SGHVS; CDR2 reads FQNEAQ. The CDR3 covers 15 residues. In nucleotides, the CDR3 is TGTGCCAGCAGCTTTGGCGGGGAAGCCTATTACGAGCAGTACTTC. Amino acids: CASSFGGEAYYEQYF.

This clonotype was seen many times. V gene TRBV5-4 combines with J gene TRBJ2-2; possibly TRBD2 for D (5 bases). This CDR3 has 15 residues. V lost 0 bases and J lost 4, with 10 bases in between. Looked up from germline, CDR1 is SGHNT and CDR2 is YYREEE (reference sequence). The CDR3 loop reads CASSLDVGSTGELFF. The CDR3, as DNA: TGTGCCAGCAGCTTGGATGTAGGGAGCACCGGGGAGCTGTTTTTT.

This clonotype was observed many times. This sequence joins TRBV28 and TRBJ1-1; a possible D gene is TRBD1 (6 bases). There are 14 residues in the CDR3. Trimming removed 6 bases from V and 3 bases from J, with 14 bases in between. Germline V CDR1 and CDR2: MDHEN, SYDVKM. The CDR3 region is CASSTPGGHTEAFF. Here the CDR3 DNA reads TGTGCCAGCAGCACCCCGGGGGGGCACACTGAAGCTTTCTTT.

This clonotype was observed at least ten times. The rearrangement joins TRBV7-2 to TRBJ2-7; 7 bases are shared with TRBD2. This CDR3 contains 15 residues. Germline-derived CDR1 and CDR2 are SGHTA and FQGNSA. With V trimmed by 5 bases and J by 1 base, 8 bases remained unmatched. CDR3 sequence: CASSLMGGRSYEQYF. Written as DNA, the CDR3 is TGTGCCAGCAGCCTCATGGGAGGGCGGTCCTACGAGCAGTACTTC.

This clonotype appeared many times. In DNA, the CDR3 is TGTGCCAGCTCTAAAGGACAGTTTAGCTCTGGGGCCAACGTCCTGACTTTC. This translates into CASSKGQFSSGANVLTF. The V call is TRBV28, the J call TRBJ2-6, with D tentatively TRBD1 (6 bases). The V gene lost 8 bases and the J gene lost 0 bases, with 17 bases spanning the gap. The CDR3 consists of 17 residues. Germline CDR1 is MDHEN and CDR2 is SYDVKM.

In this sample, this clonotype turned up many times. V is TRBV4-1 and J is TRBJ1-1, with D uncertain. Germline V CDR1 and CDR2: MGHRA, YSYEKL. The CDR3 extends over 14 amino acids. V was shortened by 1 base and J by 4 bases, with 10 bases between the two germline ends. The CDR3 DNA follows: TGCGCCAGCAGCCAAGTAAAGGGAGCCACTGAAGCTTTCTTT. As protein: CASSQVKGATEAFF.

The sample holds many counts of this clonotype. This chain links TRBV2 with TRBJ1-1; no definite D call. CDR1 is SNHLY and CDR2 is FYNNEI in the germline V gene. The CDR3 has 13 residues. Trimming removed 8 bases at V and 5 bases at J, with 15 bases between. DNA for the CDR3: TGTGCCAGCGAGGGCACCCGGAGAACTGAAGCTTTCTTT. It translates to CASEGTRRTEAFF.

There are many counts of this clonotype. The chain carries TRBV18 and TRBJ2-7; 7 bases line up with TRBD1. Germline values: CDR1 KGHSH, CDR2 LQKENI. Trimming took 4 bases from V and 5 from J; bases not matched to a gene: 2. This CDR3 spans 12 amino acids. The CDR3 DNA follows: TGTGCCAGCTCACAGGGGGCGCACGAGCAGTACTTC. Its translation is CASSQGAHEQYF. The complete variable domain, with remaining parts taken from reference TRBV18 and TRBJ2-7, reads NAGVMQNPRHLVRRRGQEARLRCSPMKGHSHVYWYRQLPEEGLKFMVYLQKENIIDESGMPKERFSAEFPKEGPSILRIQQVVRGDSAAYFCASSQGAHEQYFGPGTRLTVT.

This clonotype has ten or more counts. The chain uses TRBV7-9 and TRBJ2-5; D gene ambiguous. V lost 5 bases, J lost 3 bases, and 10 bases lay in between. The CDR3 sequence is 13 residues long. Germline loops: CDR1 SEHNR, CDR2 FQNEAQ (reference sequence). CDR3 loop: CASSQRTEETQYF. The CDR3, as DNA: TGTGCCAGCAGCCAACGGACGGAAGAGACCCAGTACTTC. The full variable domain, its missing parts supplied by reference TRBV7-9 and TRBJ2-5, is DTGVSQNPRHKITKRGQNVTFRCDPISEHNRLYWYRQTLGQGPEFLTYFQNEAQLEKSRLLSDRFSAERPKGSFSTLEIQRTEQGDSAMYLCASSQRTEETQYFGPGTRLLVL.

In its sample, this clonotype was seen many times. This sequence joins TRBV14 and TRBJ2-5; 15 bases line up with TRBD2. The V gene's germline CDR1 is SGHDN and CDR2 FVKESK. Trimming removed 4 bases from V and 4 bases from J; junction bases left unmatched: 7. The CDR3 covers 17 residues. This chain's CDR3 is CASSPGTSGRLTETQYF. CDR3 bases: TGTGCCAGCAGCCCTGGGACTAGCGGGAGGCTCACAGAGACCCAGTACTTC.

V is TRBV13 and J is TRBJ2-7; 7 bases line up with TRBD1. The V segment lost 5 bases and the J segment 2 bases; nucleotides outside the gene matches: 12. The CDR3 contains 16 residues. Germline values: CDR1 PRHDT, CDR2 FYEKMQ (reference sequence). CDR3 in amino acids: CASSVDPTGATYEQYF. The DNA of the CDR3 is TGTGCCAGCAGCGTGGACCCAACAGGGGCGACCTACGAGCAGTACTTC. The variable domain in full, completed from reference TRBV13 and TRBJ2-7, reads AAGVIQSPRHLIKEKRETATLKCYPIPRHDTVYWYQQGPGQDPQFLISFYEKMQSDKGSIPDRFSAQQFSDYHSELNMSSLELGDSALYFCASSVDPTGATYEQYFGPGTRLTVT.

The chain carries TRBV10-3 and TRBJ1-4; 9 bases align to TRBD1. The CDR3 is made up of 15 amino acids. V shed 3 bases and J 7 bases; nucleotides not matched to a gene: 6. Germline-derived CDR1 and CDR2 are ENHRY and SYGVKD. Written as DNA, the CDR3 is TGTGCCATCAGTGAAAACGGACAGGGGAGTGAAAAACTGTTTTTT. Amino acids: CAISENGQGSEKLFF.

This clonotype was recorded at least ten times. The chain couples TRBV6-1 to TRBJ2-3; D unresolved. Trimming removed 8 bases from V and 3 bases from J, with 9 bases in between. This CDR3 is 12 amino acids long. In germline, CDR1 is MNHNS, CDR2 SASEGT. DNA of the CDR3: TGTGCCAGCGGGATTCAAACAGATACGCAGTATTTT. This translates into CASGIQTDTQYF.